This paragraph covers one T cell receptor beta chain sequence. Its antigen is currently unknown. The data originate from a study of identifying expanded T cells in peripheral blood. Here immunoSEQ multiplex PCR was the method, and the copy in TCRdb shows in-frame clones only, minus some. The table shows around 85,000 clones, with about nine tenths occurring only once. Study observations and caveats: Clone count variance between roughly 2-week samples rose with total template count.

There are 14 residues in the CDR3. V was trimmed by 2 bases and J by 6 bases, leaving 13 bases between them. The germline V gene encodes CDR1 MNHEY and CDR2 SMNVEV (reference sequence). The receptor's source is a person aged 18 to 75 in good health. This chain joins TRBV27 and TRBJ1-2, with unresolved D. The sequencing sample was made of blood. Written as DNA, the CDR3 is TGTGCCAGCAGTTTAAGAGGGAACTTAAATGGCTACACCTTC. This sequence encodes CASSLRGNLNGYTF.